Listed below are T cell receptor beta chains from one sample, sequenced in a study of OX40 agonist ivuxolimab in advanced cancers. This table comes from immunoSEQ multiplex PCR, and its TCRdb copy is limited to in-frame clones, with some not included. Of approximately 20,000 clones in the sample, over 60% were seen once. The source material was CD4+ or CD8+ T cells sorted from blood, sampled in a trial of the OX40 agonist ivuxolimab. These receptors all stem from an adult with an advanced solid tumor such as melanoma, head and neck, liver or kidney cancer. CDR3s include the opening cysteine and the closing phenylalanine or tryptophan. A D gene is named only where the DNA matches it firmly. Clone size is shown for a subset of rows, as once, few, many or a class of expanded clone.

J,D,V,length,size,CDR3,DNA
TRBJ2-7,TRBD1,TRBV7-2,15,.,CASSFRDSYPYEQYF,TGTGCCAGCAGCTTCCGGGACAGCTACCCCTACGAGCAGTACTTC
TRBJ1-2,.,TRBV19,11,.,CASSMRVLYTF,TGTGCCAGTAGTATGAGGGTATTGTACACCTTC
TRBJ2-7,TRBD1,TRBV30,13,.,CAWSMGQGDEQYF,TGTGCCTGGAGTATGGGACAGGGGGACGAGCAGTACTTC
TRBJ2-7,.,TRBV6-6,14,.,CASSPSSGPYEQYF,TGTGCCAGCAGTCCCTCATCCGGCCCCTACGAGCAGTACTTC
TRBJ1-4,TRBD1,TRBV29-1,17,.,CSVEVWDREATNEKLFF,TGCAGCGTTGAGGTTTGGGACAGAGAGGCAACTAATGAAAAACTGTTTTTT
TRBJ2-3,TRBD2,TRBV14,17,.,CASSQVPSGGAKDTQYF,TGTGCCAGCAGCCAAGTTCCCAGCGGGGGGGCCAAAGATACGCAGTATTTT
TRBJ2-2,.,TRBV27,14,once,CASVGPNHTGELFF,TGTGCCAGCGTAGGACCAAACCACACCGGGGAGCTGTTTTTT
TRBJ1-3,.,TRBV28,15,.,CASSLGQSSGNTIYF,TGTGCCAGCAGTCTAGGACAGTCCTCTGGAAACACCATATATTTT
TRBJ1-1,.,TRBV2,14,medium-sized,CASLGEARWTEAFF,TGTGCCAGCCTCGGGGAGGCGCGTTGGACTGAAGCTTTCTTT
TRBJ1-1,.,TRBV15,13,.,CATSRGVNTEAFF,TGTGCCACCAGCAGAGGGGTGAACACTGAAGCTTTCTTT
TRBJ2-7,TRBD1,TRBV7-9,14,.,CASSPGDRGYEQYF,TGTGCCAGCAGCCCCGGGGACAGGGGTTACGAGCAGTACTTC